The rows below give T cell receptor beta chains drawn from one sample of a study of cytomegalovirus exposure and HLA in healthy donors. Only in-frame clones appear in the TCRdb table, and some are missing; sequencing was by immunoSEQ multiplex PCR. The sample yields around 240,000 clones, more than 75% seen once. Sequenced: PBMCs. Source of these receptors: a woman aged 40 to 55 in good health and CMV-seropositive. Each CDR3 is given with its conserved first and last residue. D genes are given only for firm matches. Size is stated for part of the rows, as once, few or many counts, or as a class when the clone is expanded.

j_call | clone_size | v_call | d_call | cdr3_aa | cdr3_nt
TRBJ2-4 | NA | TRBV4-1 | TRBD2 | CASSQGSSGGARENIQYF | TGCGCCAGCAGCCAAGGGTCTAGCGGGGGGGCCCGAGAAAACATTCAGTACTTC
TRBJ2-5 | NA | TRBV18 | TRBD2 | CASSPPIGSGGTQYF | TGTGCCAGCTCTCCTCCAATTGGTAGCGGGGGGACCCAGTACTTC
TRBJ1-5 | few | TRBV14 | NA | CASSQPRQAPFYSNQPQHF | TGTGCCAGCAGCCAACCTCGGCAGGCCCCTTTCTATAGCAATCAGCCCCAGCATTTT
TRBJ2-1 | once | TRBV7-3 | TRBD2 | CASSREGHSNEQFF | TGTGCCAGCAGCCGGGAGGGCCACTCCAATGAGCAGTTCTTC
TRBJ2-3 | NA | TRBV19 | NA | CASSNRGYSTDTQYF | TGTGCCAGTAGTAATCGGGGATATAGCACAGATACGCAGTATTTT
TRBJ1-4 | NA | TRBV5-6 | TRBD1 | CASSWAGTDNEKLFF | TGTGCCAGCAGCTGGGCCGGGACAGACAATGAAAAACTGTTTTTT
TRBJ2-5 | NA | TRBV5-1 | TRBD2 | CASSWTGTSGRATETQYF | TGCGCCAGCAGCTGGACCGGGACTAGCGGGAGGGCCACAGAGACCCAGTACTTC
TRBJ2-7 | NA | TRBV7-2 | NA | CASSVAFAYEQYF | TGTGCCAGCAGCGTAGCGTTCGCCTACGAGCAGTACTTC
TRBJ2-3 | once | TRBV7-2 | NA | CASSFGGISTDTQYF | TGTGCCAGCAGCTTTGGAGGTATTAGCACAGATACGCAGTATTTT
TRBJ1-1 | NA | TRBV6-6 | NA | CASRSGVNTEAFF | TGTGCCAGCAGGTCCGGGGTGAACACTGAAGCTTTCTTT
TRBJ2-7 | NA | TRBV7-9 | NA | CASSLAPTRSHLEQYF | TGTGCCAGCAGCTTAGCCCCGACTAGGTCCCACTTGGAGCAGTACTTC
TRBJ1-5 | NA | TRBV27 | NA | CASSLDPLGGNQPQHF | TGTGCCAGCAGTTTAGACCCTTTAGGGGGCAATCAGCCCCAGCATTTT
TRBJ1-1 | NA | TRBV27 | TRBD1 | CASSFGQVNTEAFF | TGTGCCAGCAGTTTTGGACAGGTGAACACTGAAGCTTTCTTT
TRBJ1-6 | NA | TRBV9 | NA | CASSVEGGYNSPLHF | TGTGCCAGCAGCGTAGAAGGAGGCTATAATTCACCCCTCCACTTT
TRBJ2-7 | NA | TRBV29-1 | NA | CSVGKDSTYEQYF | TGCAGCGTTGGGAAGGACAGTACCTACGAGCAGTACTTC
TRBJ1-1 | NA | TRBV30 | NA | CAWSVLQSITEAFF | TGTGCCTGGAGTGTTCTCCAAAGCATCACTGAAGCTTTCTTT
TRBJ1-2 | NA | TRBV6-1 | NA | CATSYRGDGYTF | TGTGCCACCTCGTATCGGGGGGATGGCTACACCTTC
TRBJ1-1 | NA | TRBV7-8 | TRBD1 | CASSLDRTGLTEAFF | TGTGCCAGCAGCTTAGATCGGACAGGTCTAACTGAAGCTTTCTTT
TRBJ2-3 | NA | TRBV2 | NA | CASSEASDTQYF | TGTGCCAGCAGTGAGGCCTCAGATACGCAGTATTTT
TRBJ1-1 | NA | TRBV7-9 | TRBD1 | CASSLPGQLNTEAFF | TGTGCCAGCAGCCTCCCGGGACAGCTGAACACTGAAGCTTTCTTT
TRBJ2-3 | NA | TRBV4-3 | TRBD2 | CASSQATLAGRPAADTQYF | TGCGCCAGCAGCCAAGCTACACTAGCGGGGAGACCCGCTGCGGATACGCAGTATTTT
TRBJ2-1 | NA | TRBV9 | TRBD2 | CASSLERGRGGRNEQFF | TGTGCCAGCAGCCTCGAGCGGGGGCGGGGGGGAAGAAATGAGCAGTTCTTC
TRBJ2-1 | NA | TRBV7-9 | TRBD2 | CSSSSSGGMHNEQFF | TGTTCCAGCAGCTCCAGCGGGGGGATGCACAATGAGCAGTTCTTC
TRBJ2-3 | NA | TRBV7-3 | NA | CASSLTRDLTDTQYF | TGTGCCAGCAGCTTAACGAGGGACTTAACAGATACGCAGTATTTT
TRBJ2-1 | NA | TRBV11-3 | NA | CASSLISAHNEQFF | TGTGCCAGCAGCTTAATCAGCGCCCACAATGAGCAGTTCTTC
TRBJ1-6 | NA | TRBV6-6 | NA | CASSEGDYNSPLHF | TGTGCCAGCAGTGAGGGGGATTACAATTCACCCCTCCACTTT
TRBJ1-1 | NA | TRBV6-1 | NA | CASSELVRNTEAFF | TGTGCCAGCAGTGAACTAGTACGGAACACTGAAGCTTTCTTT
TRBJ2-7 | NA | TRBV30 | TRBD2 | CAWSVSLAGVEQYF | TGTGCCTGGAGTGTATCCCTAGCGGGAGTCGAGCAGTACTTC
TRBJ2-7 | NA | TRBV5-6 | NA | CASSLAVAEQYF | TGTGCCAGCAGCTTGGCGGTAGCCGAGCAGTACTTC
TRBJ1-4 | NA | TRBV7-2 | TRBD1 | CASSLGRGGSNSEKLFF | TGTGCCAGCAGCTTAGGAAGAGGGGGCTCAAATAGTGAAAAACTGTTTTTT
TRBJ2-7 | NA | TRBV9 | NA | CASSVDVGWNYEQYF | TGTGCCAGCAGCGTAGATGTCGGGTGGAACTACGAGCAGTACTTC
TRBJ1-1 | NA | TRBV30 | TRBD1 | CAWSVGTGRAEAFF | TGTGCCTGGAGTGTCGGGACAGGAAGGGCTGAAGCTTTCTTT
TRBJ1-1 | few | TRBV7-3 | NA | CASSLSKAAEAFF | TGTGCCAGCAGCTTAAGTAAAGCGGCTGAAGCTTTCTTT
TRBJ2-5 | once | TRBV5-5 | NA | CASSWNGGLGIQETQYF | TGTGCCAGCAGCTGGAATGGGGGGTTGGGGATTCAAGAGACCCAGTACTTC
TRBJ2-2 | few | TRBV19 | NA | CASSDWMNTGELFF | TGTGCCAGTAGTGACTGGATGAACACCGGGGAGCTGTTTTTT
TRBJ2-3 | NA | TRBV9 | TRBD1 | CASSPGTGGGTDTQYF | TGTGCCAGCAGCCCTGGGACAGGGGGCGGCACAGATACGCAGTATTTT
TRBJ2-7 | once | TRBV9 | TRBD1 | CASSVAPGQGLYEQYF | TGTGCCAGCAGCGTAGCTCCGGGACAGGGTTTATACGAGCAGTACTTC
TRBJ2-7 | NA | TRBV7-9 | NA | CSSSLVSTSSYEQYF | TGTTCCAGCAGCTTAGTATCAACTAGTTCCTACGAGCAGTACTTC
TRBJ1-2 | NA | TRBV19 | TRBD1 | CASSLRQGANYGYTF | TGTGCCAGTAGTTTACGACAGGGCGCTAACTATGGCTACACCTTC
TRBJ2-5 | NA | TRBV9 | NA | CASSVGVGSETQYF | TGTGCCAGCAGCGTAGGGGTTGGTAGCGAGACCCAGTACTTC
TRBJ2-3 | NA | TRBV6-5 | TRBD2 | CASSLTSGRTDTQYF | TGTGCCAGCAGCCTGACTAGCGGGAGGACAGATACGCAGTATTTT
TRBJ2-7 | NA | TRBV15 | NA | CATSSGGFYEQYF | TGTGCCACCAGCAGCGGCGGGTTCTACGAGCAGTACTTC
TRBJ2-1 | NA | TRBV4-2 | NA | CASSHLYNEQFF | TGTGCCAGCAGCCACTTATACAATGAGCAGTTCTTC